The present T cell receptor beta chain was sequenced within a study of T-cell reconstitution after alpha-beta-depleted transplantation in children. With regard to this clonotype: Germline and junction disagree at one end, which may indicate a read error.

Germline V lookup: CDR1 MNHNS, CDR2 SASEGT. The CDR3 is 16 residues long. As it was prepared, the TCRbeta library received unique molecular identifiers. TCRdb recomputed calls from the PCR reads with MiXCR, one row per CDR3 protein. The sample contains about 500,000 distinct CDR3 sequences, approximately 30% of which appear only once. The origin of this receptor is a human donor who donated a stem cell graft to a child with aplastic anemia. The V and J genes are TRBV6-1 and TRBJ2-1; 12 nucleotides match TRBD2. The sequences come from PBMCs from the stem cell graft donor, collected from the stem cell graft. The CDR3: CASSKAGTSGQNEQFF. CDR3 in DNA: TGTGCCAGCAGTAAAGCCGGGACTAGCGGGCAAAATGAGCAGTTCTTC.